A single sample is the source of the 18 T cell receptor beta chains below, sequenced in a study of blood T cell repertoires in COVID-19 (dated by TCRdb to about 2020). Receptors were amplified or captured by the immunoSEQ multiplex PCR assay. TCRdb re-hosts the immuneACCESS table, in-frame sequences only. Its copies lack some clones; in the studies checked, an unresolved V gene accounts for under half of them, and the cause for the rest is not known. The sample table records over 200,000 clones; about 90% of these occur just once. Together, the top ten hold 3.1% of the sample. The specimen was PBMCs or T cells enriched from blood (not recorded which). These receptors were collected from a woman aged 50 to 60 in a cohort exposed to, infected with or recovered from COVID-19 (not recorded which).

The V gene is TRBV15, the J gene TRBJ2-2, with 7 bases that match TRBD1. The CDR3 runs 14 residues. V was clipped by 0 bases and J by 7 bases; unmatched bases: 2. Germline lookup yields CDR1 LNHNV and CDR2 YYDKDF (reference sequence). CDR3 amino acids: CATSRDRDSGELFF. The CDR3 DNA is TGTGCCACCAGCAGAGACCGGGACAGCGGGGAGCTGTTTTTT.

This clone came up a few times. This chain joins TRBV4-1 and TRBJ2-1; TRBD1 matches at 11 bases. Germline CDR1 is MGHRA and CDR2 is YSYEKL. This CDR3 has 16 amino acids. Trimming at V came to 8 bases and at J to 9 bases, leaving 15 bases not matched to a gene. The CDR3 spells CASGRSSGQGVGEQFF. Written as DNA, the CDR3 is TGCGCCAGCGGGAGGAGTTCGGGACAGGGGGTAGGTGAGCAGTTCTTC.

In this sample, this clone turned up once. The chain links TRBV19 to TRBJ1-6, with D hard to call. The CDR3 is 14 amino acids. Trimming took 3 bases from V and 10 from J, leaving 13 bases between them. Looked up from germline, CDR1 is LNHDA and CDR2 is SQIVND (reference sequence). The CDR3 nucleotides are TGTGCCAGTAGTATGGTCAGAGGAGAGTCACCCCTCCACTTT. Protein product: CASSMVRGESPLHF.

V is TRBV15 and J is TRBJ1-4; no clear D gene. V was cut by 3 bases and J by 8 bases, with 16 bases left in between. CDR1 and CDR2 from the germline V gene are LNHNV and YYDKDF (reference sequence). The CDR3 loop spans 15 amino acids. The CDR3 bases are TGTGCCACCAGCAGGTCTGAGGGCCTGGGGGAAAAACTGTTTTTT. Translation gives CATSRSEGLGEKLFF.

V and J are TRBV30 and TRBJ1-1; D call uncertain. Germline V gene sequence: CDR1 GTSNPN, CDR2 SVGIG (reference sequence). The CDR3 runs to 19 residues. Trimming took 0 bases from V and 3 from J, leaving 26 bases between them. CDR3 protein: CAWSVLVPTLVAVYTEAFF. The CDR3 region has the DNA TGTGCCTGGAGTGTTCTCGTCCCGACTTTGGTCGCCGTGTACACTGAAGCTTTCTTT.

The chain joins TRBV7-9 to TRBJ2-2; maybe TRBD2 (6 bases). The CDR3 spans 15 residues. Trimming removed 1 base from V and 1 base from J, with 7 bases in between. Germline V gene sequence: CDR1 SEHNR, CDR2 FQNEAQ (reference sequence). The CDR3 region has the DNA TGTGCCAGCAGCTTAGACGGGGGGAACACCGGGGAGCTGTTTTTT. The encoded protein is CASSLDGGNTGELFF.

The chain employs TRBV6-2 or TRBV6-3 and TRBJ1-2; 11 bases agree with TRBD1. Germline lookup yields CDR1 MNHEY and CDR2 SVGEGT. The CDR3 contains 18 residues. After removal of 6 bases from V and 6 bases from J, the junction contained 18 bases not matched to a gene. The CDR3 here is CASSTRTGTGGPWNGYTF. DNA for the CDR3: TGTGCCAGCAGCACCCGGACCGGGACAGGGGGACCTTGGAATGGCTACACCTTC.

The gene calls are TRBV21-1 and TRBJ1-5; the D call of TRBD1 is as the table states it, not checked on the DNA. TRBV21-1 represents a pseudogene. The CDR3 totals 21 residues. CDR3 sequence reads: CASSKEDRGESETNSNQPQHF. The CDR3 DNA follows: TGTGCCAGCAGCAAAGAAGACAGGGGCGAATCTGAAACGAATAGCAATCAGCCCCAGCATTTT.

The chain employs TRBV7-8 and TRBJ1-2; a weak D match, TRBD1 (6 bases). The CDR3 extends over 15 amino acids. V gave up 1 base and J gave up 8 bases, with 17 bases separating them. Germline V gives CDR1 SGHVS, CDR2 FQNEAQ. CDR3 sequence: CASSLGAGESQGYTF. CDR3 coding DNA: TGTGCCAGCAGCTTAGGGGCAGGGGAATCGCAAGGCTACACCTTC.

The rearrangement links TRBV28 to TRBJ2-7; 11 bases match TRBD1. The CDR3 has 14 residues. Germline CDR1 and CDR2: MDHEN and SYDVKM. V dropped 6 bases and J dropped 5; count of bases not matched to a gene: 6. In nucleotides, the CDR3 is TGTGCCAGCAGACTTAGGGACAGGGGGAACGAGCAGTACTTC. It encodes CASRLRDRGNEQYF.

The sample holds one count of this clone. The chain links TRBV3-1 (or the pseudogene TRBV3-2) to TRBJ2-7; 7 bases fit TRBD2. The CDR3 runs to 14 residues. The trim removed 6 bases at V and 5 bases at J, leaving 10 bases unmatched. Germline lookup yields CDR1 LGHDT and CDR2 YNNKEL (reference sequence). CDR3 region: CASSHSGPVNEQYF. DNA of the CDR3: TGTGCCAGCAGTCATAGCGGGCCGGTGAACGAGCAGTACTTC.

This clone has a single count. The rearrangement links TRBV5-5 to TRBJ1-6, with TRBD1 as a possible D gene (5 bases). Germline CDR1 and CDR2: SGHKS and YYEKEE (reference sequence). This CDR3 is built from 16 residues. With 2 bases removed from V and 0 bases from J, the gap between germline ends came to 9 bases. DNA of the CDR3: TGTGCCAGCAGCTTTCGACAGTTCTCCTATAATTCACCCCTCCACTTT. Amino acids: CASSFRQFSYNSPLHF.

The chain employs TRBV3-1 (or the pseudogene TRBV3-2) and TRBJ1-2, with 7 bases that match TRBD1. The J segment lost 4 bases and the V segment lost 4 bases, leaving 12 bases of the junction unmatched. There are 16 residues in the CDR3. CDR1 and CDR2 from the germline V gene are LGHDT and YNNKEL (reference sequence). In nucleotides, the CDR3 is TGTGCCAGCAGCCCCTCTGAGGGGGCGCGCTTCTATGGCTACACCTTC. Amino acid sequence: CASSPSEGARFYGYTF.

Note on this clone: Other DNA sequences within the sample encode an identical CDR3. The chain couples TRBV7-3 to TRBJ2-1; 9 bases fit TRBD1. The length of the CDR3 is 15 residues. With 4 bases clipped from V and 0 bases from J, the junction kept 1 base outside the gene matches. CDR1 and CDR2 from the germline V gene are SGHTA and FQGTGA. The CDR3 here is CASSSDRGSYNEQFF. The CDR3 bases are TGTGCCAGCAGCTCGGACAGGGGCTCCTACAATGAGCAGTTCTTC.

This clone has only one observation. The rearrangement links TRBV27 to TRBJ1-1; TRBD1 agrees at 9 bases. J lost 6 bases, V lost 8 bases, and 10 bases had no gene match. CDR3 size: 14 residues. Germline assignment: CDR1 MNHEY and CDR2 SMNVEV (reference sequence). The DNA for the CDR3 is TGTGCCAGCGCGGGACAGGGAGGAAGGGCTGAAGCTTTCTTT. Its translation: CASAGQGGRAEAFF.

This clone was picked up one time. The chain carries TRBV5-4 and TRBJ2-2; 9 bases match TRBD1. Trimming removed 4 bases from V and 7 bases from J; junction bases left unmatched: 2. Germline CDR1 is SGHNT and CDR2 is YYREEE (reference sequence). The CDR3 extends over 13 amino acids. CDR3 amino acids: CASSRQGDGELFF. In DNA form, the CDR3 reads TGTGCCAGCAGCAGACAGGGGGACGGGGAGCTGTTTTTT.

The rearrangement links TRBV18 to TRBJ2-1; 8 nucleotides line up with TRBD2. The length of the CDR3 is 14 residues. Per the germline V gene, CDR1 is KGHSH and CDR2 is LQKENI. V trimming: 3 bases; J trimming: 7 bases; junction bases outside the gene matches: 5. CDR3 bases: TGTGCCAGCTCACCTAGCGGGGTAGGGAATGAGCAGTTCTTC. Translating it yields CASSPSGVGNEQFF.

The chain combines TRBV25-1 with TRBJ1-6; 7 bases fit TRBD1. V was clipped by 8 bases and J by 5 bases; unmatched bases: 6. The germline V gene has CDR1 MGHDK and CDR2 SYGVNS. The CDR3 consists of 14 residues. CDR3 sequence reads: CASCQTGNNSPLHF. In DNA form, the CDR3 reads TGTGCCAGCTGCCAGACAGGGAATAATTCACCCCTCCACTTT. Filled out from reference TRBV25-1 and TRBJ1-6, the complete variable domain reads EADIYQTPRYLVIGTGKKITLECSQTMGHDKMYWYQQDPGMELHLIHYSYGVNSTEKGDLSSESTVSRIRTEHFPLTLESARPSHTSQYLCASCQTGNNSPLHFGNGTRLTVT.